The 18 T cell receptor beta chains reported below all come from one sample, sequenced in a study of beta chain features in type 1 diabetes. All of the isolated RNA was reverse transcribed, so expressed TCRB transcripts were sequenced. Here immunoSEQ multiplex PCR was the method, and the copy in TCRdb shows in-frame clones only, minus some. The sample shows 850,000 to 900,000 clones, roughly a sixth of them seen only once. Sample: naive CD4+ T cells from blood. Receptor source: a woman aged 18-29 years in good health.

The chain combines TRBV27 with TRBJ2-1; TRBD2 matches at 8 bases. The germline V gene encodes CDR1 MNHEY and CDR2 SMNVEV (reference sequence). CDR3 length: 11 amino acids. J lost 10 bases, V lost 8 bases, and 4 bases had no gene match. The CDR3 DNA reads as TGTGCCAGCCGGGAGGGCTACGAGCAGTTCTTC. This codes for CASREGYEQFF.

This clone was seen only a few times. The gene calls are TRBV28 and TRBJ2-7; 10 bases align to TRBD2. The CDR3 loop spans 14 amino acids. The junction had 5 bases not matched to a gene; V was cut back by 6 bases and J by 3 bases. Germline CDR1 is MDHEN and CDR2 is SYDVKM. The DNA of the CDR3 is TGTGCCAGCAGACCGGGGACTAGCGTCTACGAGCAGTACTTC. Its protein product is CASRPGTSVYEQYF.

V gene TRBV28 combines with J gene TRBJ2-3; TRBD1 matches 8 bases. The germline gives CDR1 MDHEN, CDR2 SYDVKM. After removal of 5 bases from V and 4 bases from J, the junction contained 11 bases not matched to a gene. CDR3 length equals 16 residues. CDR3 coding DNA: TGTGCCAGCAGTCGACGGACAGGGAGGTATTCAGATACGCAGTATTTT. Amino acids: CASSRRTGRYSDTQYF.

This chain connects TRBV28 to TRBJ2-7; 8 bases line up with TRBD2. Germline V gives CDR1 MDHEN, CDR2 SYDVKM. The CDR3 covers 14 residues. The V gene end was trimmed by 6 bases and the J gene end by 2 bases; junction bases not matched to a gene: 6. The CDR3 here is CASRKSGSPYEQYF. CDR3 nucleotide sequence: TGTGCCAGCAGAAAAAGCGGGAGCCCCTACGAGCAGTACTTC. Drawing the rest from reference TRBV28 and TRBJ2-7, the complete variable domain is DVKVTQSSRYLVKRTGEKVFLECVQDMDHENMFWYRQDPGLGLRLIYFSYDVKMKEKGDIPEGYSVSREKKERFSLILESASTNQTSMYLCASRKSGSPYEQYFGPGTRLTVT.

This clone has only a few counts. V and J are TRBV5-1 and TRBJ1-1; no clear D. V lost 3 bases and J lost 1, with 10 bases in between. This CDR3 contains 14 residues. Germline CDR1 and CDR2: SGHRS and YFSETQ. CDR3 amino acids: CASSSKNRNTEAFF. In DNA, the CDR3 is TGCGCCAGCAGCTCGAAAAACCGGAACACTGAAGCTTTCTTT.

This rearrangement joins TRBV11-2 to TRBJ2-7, with D perhaps matching TRBD2 (5 bases). CDR1 and CDR2 from the germline V gene are SGHAT and FQNNGV. With 5 bases removed from V and 10 bases from J, the gap between germline ends came to 21 bases. The CDR3 runs 14 residues. The CDR3 reads CASSPLGEGWKQYF. In nucleotides, the CDR3 is TGTGCCAGCAGCCCCCTGGGTGAGGGATGGAAACAGTACTTC. Filled out from reference TRBV11-2 and TRBJ2-7, the complete variable domain reads EAGVAQSPRYKIIEKRQSVAFWCNPISGHATLYWYQQILGQGPKLLIQFQNNGVVDDSQLPKDRFSAERLKGVDSTLKIQPAKLEDSAVYLCASSPLGEGWKQYFGPGTRLTVT.

This clone was found a few times. The chain links TRBV7-2 to TRBJ2-7; tentatively, D is TRBD2 (5 bases). The CDR3 contains 15 residues. In germline, CDR1 is SGHTA, CDR2 FQGNSA. The V and J ends lost 4 bases and 3 bases respectively, with 16 bases between them. The CDR3 DNA is TGTGCCAGCAGCTCCGACCGGGATCTGTACTACGAGCAGTACTTC. Translated, it gives CASSSDRDLYYEQYF. The variable domain in full, completed from reference TRBV7-2 and TRBJ2-7, reads GAGVSQSPSNKVTEKGKDVELRCDPISGHTALYWYRQSLGQGLEFLIYFQGNSAPDKSGLPSDRFSAERTGGSVSTLTIQRTQQEDSAVYLCASSSDRDLYYEQYFGPGTRLTVT.

V gene TRBV6-1 combines with J gene TRBJ1-5; D unclear. The V and J ends lost 3 bases and 9 bases respectively, with 9 bases between them. CDR1 is MNHNS, CDR2 SASEGT, per germline. The CDR3 runs to 12 residues. CDR3 sequence (DNA): TGTGCCAGCAGTGACGGCCCTCTGCCCCAGCATTTT. This encodes CASSDGPLPQHF.

V is TRBV18 and J is TRBJ2-3; TRBD2 agrees at 7 bases. The CDR3 covers 16 residues. Losses at the gene ends were 4 bases for V and 2 bases for J; bases not matched to a gene: 9. Germline V gives CDR1 KGHSH, CDR2 LQKENI. The CDR3 sequence is CASSRPSSGYTDTQYF. CDR3 coding DNA: TGTGCCAGCTCACGACCTTCTAGCGGATACACAGATACGCAGTATTTT.

The chain couples TRBV6-5 to TRBJ1-3, with D unclear. Trimming left V 6 bases short and J 0 bases short, with 12 bases between. The germline V gene has CDR1 MNHEY and CDR2 SVGAGI. CDR3 size: 15 residues. CDR3 amino acids: CASSRKWSSGNTIYF. DNA for the CDR3: TGTGCCAGCAGCCGCAAATGGAGCTCTGGAAACACCATATATTTT.

The rearrangement uses TRBV7-9 and TRBJ1-1; no firm D call. V was trimmed by 1 base and J by 8 bases, leaving 11 bases between them. Germline CDR1 is SEHNR and CDR2 is FQNEAQ (reference sequence). CDR3 size: 13 residues. CDR3 bases: TGTGCCAGCAGCTTAGTAGATTTTGGCGAAGCTTTCTTT. Its translation is CASSLVDFGEAFF.

CDR3 nucleotides: TGTGCCAGCTCACCCCAGGGTGTGGCTGGGGCCAACGTCCTGACTTTC. Translated: CASSPQGVAGANVLTF. The genes are TRBV18 and TRBJ2-6; weak D call: TRBD1 (5 bases). Trimming cost V 3 bases and J 2 bases, with 11 bases left between them. Per germline, CDR1 KGHSH and CDR2 LQKENI. This CDR3 has 16 residues.

The chain carries TRBV6-6 and TRBJ2-7; D is unresolved. The germline V gene encodes CDR1 MNHNY and CDR2 SVGAGI (reference sequence). The ends were cut back, 4 bases at V and 3 bases at J, with 19 bases in the middle. The CDR3 contains 16 residues. CDR3 amino acids: CASSLEAPKRSYEQYF. The CDR3 DNA follows: TGTGCCAGCAGTTTAGAAGCCCCCAAAAGGAGCTACGAGCAGTACTTC.

The chain is built from TRBV7-3 and TRBJ2-1; perhaps TRBD1 as D (6 bases). V lost 4 bases, J lost 8 bases, and 15 bases lay in between. CDR1 and CDR2 (germline): SGHTA, FQGTGA. CDR3 length: 14 residues. The CDR3 is CASSSTGTVDEQFF. CDR3 coding DNA: TGTGCCAGCAGCTCGACAGGCACTGTGGATGAGCAGTTCTTC. Full variable domain (remainder filled in from reference TRBV7-3 and TRBJ2-1): GAGVSQTPSNKVTEKGKYVELRCDPISGHTALYWYRQSLGQGPEFLIYFQGTGAADDSGLPNDRFFAVRPEGSVSTLKIQRTERGDSAVYLCASSSTGTVDEQFFGPGTRLTVL.

CDR3 in amino acids: CATSPWAAGEYEQYF. In nucleotides, the CDR3 is TGTGCCACCTCCCCCTGGGCGGCGGGAGAGTACGAGCAGTACTTC. The chain recombines TRBV9 with TRBJ2-7; TRBD2 matches at 7 bases. In germline, CDR1 is SGDLS, CDR2 YYNGEE. V dropped 9 bases and J dropped 4; count of bases not matched to a gene: 16. This CDR3 has 15 residues.

The sample holds a few counts of this clone. The genes are TRBV4-1 and TRBJ2-3; TRBD1 might be the D (6 bases). The V gene's germline CDR1 is MGHRA and CDR2 YSYEKL. Trimming stripped 2 bases from V and 4 bases from J, with 19 bases between. This CDR3 is built from 17 residues. In DNA, the CDR3 is TGCGCCAGCAGCCAATTAGCAGGGGTTATCGTTCCAGATACGCAGTATTTT. Translated, it gives CASSQLAGVIVPDTQYF.

In its sample, this clone was seen a few times. The chain carries TRBV7-9 and TRBJ1-4; a weak D match, TRBD1 (5 bases). V was cut by 6 bases and J by 8 bases, with 16 bases left in between. This CDR3 has 14 amino acids. Germline V gene sequence: CDR1 SEHNR, CDR2 FQNEAQ (reference sequence). The CDR3 sequence is CASSPHQGGEKLFF. DNA of the CDR3: TGTGCCAGCAGTCCCCACCAGGGTGGGGAAAAACTGTTTTTT.

This clone was counted only a few times. J is TRBJ2-1 and V is TRBV6-6, with TRBD2 identical over 11 bases. Looked up from germline, CDR1 is MNHNY and CDR2 is SVGAGI (reference sequence). The V and J ends lost 6 bases and 4 bases, in that order; junction bases with no gene match: 2. The length of the CDR3 is 14 residues. The CDR3 DNA reads TGTGCCAGCAGCGGGACTAGCGGTTACAATGAGCAGTTCTTC. It yields the protein CASSGTSGYNEQFF.